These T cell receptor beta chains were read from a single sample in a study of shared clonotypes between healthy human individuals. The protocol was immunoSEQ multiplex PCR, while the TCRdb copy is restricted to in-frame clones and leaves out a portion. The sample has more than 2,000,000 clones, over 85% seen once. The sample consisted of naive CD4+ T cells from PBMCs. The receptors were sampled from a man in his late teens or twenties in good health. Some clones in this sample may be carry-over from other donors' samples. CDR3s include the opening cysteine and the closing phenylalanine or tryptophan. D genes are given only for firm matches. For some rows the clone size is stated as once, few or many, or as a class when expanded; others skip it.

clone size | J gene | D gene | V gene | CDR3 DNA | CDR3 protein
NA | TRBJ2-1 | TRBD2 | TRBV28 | TGTGCCAGCAAACTAGCGGGTTACAATGAGCAGTTCTTC | CASKLAGYNEQFF
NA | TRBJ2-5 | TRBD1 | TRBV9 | TGTGCCAGCAGCTTTGGACAGGGGAAAGAGACCCAGTACTTC | CASSFGQGKETQYF
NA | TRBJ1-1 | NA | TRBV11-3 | TGTGCCAGCAGCCGTACTTTGAACACTGAAGCTTTCTTT | CASSRTLNTEAFF
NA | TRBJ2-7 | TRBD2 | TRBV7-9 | TGTGCCAGCAGCTTAGCGACTAGCGGCGAGCAGTACTTC | CASSLATSGEQYF
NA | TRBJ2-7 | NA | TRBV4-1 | TGCGCCAGCAGCCAAGATCGCGCAACTGCCTCCTACGAGCAGTACTTC | CASSQDRATASYEQYF
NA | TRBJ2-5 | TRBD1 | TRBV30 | TGTGCCTGGAGTAGAACAGGGGTCCAAGAGACCCAGTACTTC | CAWSRTGVQETQYF
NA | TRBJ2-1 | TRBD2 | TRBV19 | TGTGCCAGCGCCGTGACTAGCGGGAGCTCCTACAATGAGCAGTTCTTC | CASAVTSGSSYNEQFF
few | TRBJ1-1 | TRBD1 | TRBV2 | TGTGCCAGCAGTGGTCAGGGGGACACTGAAGCTTTCTTT | CASSGQGDTEAFF
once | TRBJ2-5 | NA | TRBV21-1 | TGTGCCAGCAGACAGGGGAGCCAAGAGACCCAGTACTTC | CASRQGSQETQYF
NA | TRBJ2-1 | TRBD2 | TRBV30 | TGTGCCTGGACTAGCGGGAGTGTTTACAATGAGCAGTTCTTC | CAWTSGSVYNEQFF
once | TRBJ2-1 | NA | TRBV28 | TGTGCCAGCAGTCCGCAGGGGAATGAGCAGTTCTTC | CASSPQGNEQFF
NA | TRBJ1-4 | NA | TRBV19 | TGTGCCAGTAGTCCGGGGAGGGGCGGTGATGAAAAACTGTTTTTT | CASSPGRGGDEKLFF
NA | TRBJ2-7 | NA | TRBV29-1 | TGCAGCGTTGAAATTACTAGCGAGCAGTACTTC | CSVEITSEQYF
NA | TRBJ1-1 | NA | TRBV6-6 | TGTGCCAGCAGTCACCTCCGGCAGCAGAACACTGAAGCTTTCTTT | CASSHLRQQNTEAFF
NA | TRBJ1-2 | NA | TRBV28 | TGTGCCATCTCTGCGGCTAACTATGGCTACACCTTC | CAISAANYGYTF
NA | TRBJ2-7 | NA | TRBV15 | TGTGCCACCAGCAGAGATCTCCTTGCACAGCAATCCTACGAGCAGTACTTC | CATSRDLLAQQSYEQYF
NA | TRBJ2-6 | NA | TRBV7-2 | TGTGCCAGCAGCCCCATGATCACTGGGGCCAACGTCCTGACTTTC | CASSPMITGANVLTF
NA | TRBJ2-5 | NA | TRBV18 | TGTGCCAGCTCACAAGGGGGTTCCTCCCAAGAGACCCAGTACTTC | CASSQGGSSQETQYF
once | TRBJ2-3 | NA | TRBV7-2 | TGTGCCAGCAGCTTACGAATGGTCGGTACGCAGTATTTT | CASSLRMVGTQYF
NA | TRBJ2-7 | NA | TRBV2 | TGTGCCAGCAGTGTCCCCCTAACCCCCTACGAGCAGTACTTC | CASSVPLTPYEQYF
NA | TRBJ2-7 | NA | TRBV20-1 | TGCAGTGCTAGACCGGGCTACGAGCAGTACTTC | CSARPGYEQYF
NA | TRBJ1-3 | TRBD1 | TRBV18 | TGTGCCAGCTCGCTAGACAGGGTCAACTCTGGAAACACCATATATTTT | CASSLDRVNSGNTIYF
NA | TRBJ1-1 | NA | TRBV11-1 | TGTGCCAGCAGTCCTCGCGCTGAAGCTTTCTTT | CASSPRAEAFF
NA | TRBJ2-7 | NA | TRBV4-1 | TGCGCCAGCAGCCCCGGAGAAGGTTCCTACGAGCAGTACTTC | CASSPGEGSYEQYF
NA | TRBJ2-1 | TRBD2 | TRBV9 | TGTGCCAGCAGCGTAGGGCTAGCGGCTTACAATGAGCAGTTCTTC | CASSVGLAAYNEQFF
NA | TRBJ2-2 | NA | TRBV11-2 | TGTGCCAGCAGCTGGGCCGGGGAGCTGTTTTTT | CASSWAGELFF
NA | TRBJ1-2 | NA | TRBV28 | TGTGCCAGCAGTTTCCGGGGGGCCGCCACCTATGGCTACACCTTC | CASSFRGAATYGYTF
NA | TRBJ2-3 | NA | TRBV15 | TGTGCCACCAGCAGAGGGCTACAAACCTTAGCAACAGATACGCAGTATTTT | CATSRGLQTLATDTQYF
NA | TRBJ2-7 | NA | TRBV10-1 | TGCGCCAGCAGTAAGTCGGGGGAGCAGTACTTC | CASSKSGEQYF
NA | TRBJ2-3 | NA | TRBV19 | TGTGCCAGTAGTAGCGGGACCCCTCTTGACACAGATACGCAGTATTTT | CASSSGTPLDTDTQYF
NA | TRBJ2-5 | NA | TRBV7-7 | TGTGCCAGCAGCTCCTCTAACTCGGGGGGCGGAGAGACCCAGTACTTC | CASSSSNSGGGETQYF
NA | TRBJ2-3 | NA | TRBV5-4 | TGTGCCAGCAGCCCGGGACTGCCGAGCACAGATACGCAGTATTTT | CASSPGLPSTDTQYF
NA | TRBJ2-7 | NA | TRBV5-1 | TGCGCCAGCAGCTTGGGCAGGGGTTCCTACGAGCAGTACTTC | CASSLGRGSYEQYF
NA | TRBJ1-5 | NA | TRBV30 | TGTGCCTGGAGCCAAGGACAGAATAGCAATCAGCCCCAGCATTTT | CAWSQGQNSNQPQHF
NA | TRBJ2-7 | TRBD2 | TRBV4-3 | TGCGCCAGCAGCCAAGATGTCGGGACTAGCGGCTACGAGCAGTACTTC | CASSQDVGTSGYEQYF
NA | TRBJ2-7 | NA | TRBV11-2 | TGTGCCAGCAGTGTGAGCCGGGGGGCGCTGCAGTACTTC | CASSVSRGALQYF